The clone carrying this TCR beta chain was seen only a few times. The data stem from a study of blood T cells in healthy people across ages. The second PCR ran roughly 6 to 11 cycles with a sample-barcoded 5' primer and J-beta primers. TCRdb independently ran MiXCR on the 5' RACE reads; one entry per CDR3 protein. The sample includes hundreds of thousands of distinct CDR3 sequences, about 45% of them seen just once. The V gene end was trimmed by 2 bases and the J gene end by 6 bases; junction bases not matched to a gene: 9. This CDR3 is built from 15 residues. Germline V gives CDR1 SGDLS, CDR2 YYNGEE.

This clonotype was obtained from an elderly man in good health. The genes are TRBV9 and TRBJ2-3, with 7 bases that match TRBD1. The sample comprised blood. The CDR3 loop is CASSVKGASRDTQYF. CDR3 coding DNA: TGTGCCAGCAGCGTGAAGGGGGCGTCGCGTGATACGCAGTATTTT.